The 26 T cell receptor beta chains below come from one sample, sequenced in a study of cytomegalovirus exposure and HLA in healthy donors. The primer mix had 60 Vbeta and 13 Jbeta primers. Assay used: immunoSEQ multiplex PCR; TCRdb lists only in-frame clones, some missing. Found here are some 210,000 clones, about 90% of them singletons; the top ten hold 1.3%. Sequenced material: PBMCs. The source is a man younger than 40 in good health and CMV-seronegative.

This chain connects TRBV7-6 to TRBJ2-7, with a weak D call TRBD1 (5 bases). Deletions cut 6 bases from V and 6 bases from J, with 15 bases between. CDR3 length: 13 amino acids. CDR1 and CDR2 from the germline V gene are SGHVS and FNYEAQ. DNA for the CDR3: TGTGCCAGCAGTGCAGGGTTCTCGGCCGAGCAGTACTTC. Residues: CASSAGFSAEQYF.

V and J are TRBV5-1 and TRBJ2-1; 7 positions agree with TRBD1. The CDR3 totals 14 residues. CDR1 is SGHRS, CDR2 YFSETQ, per germline. Germline trimming cut 0 bases from V and 7 bases from J; bases unmatched to any gene: 4. CDR3: CASSLAGRGNEQFF. Here the CDR3 DNA reads TGCGCCAGCAGCTTGGCCGGCAGGGGGAATGAGCAGTTCTTC.

This rearrangement joins TRBV18 to TRBJ1-5, with a possible D match to TRBD1 (5 bases). Germline lookup yields CDR1 KGHSH and CDR2 LQKENI. Trimming shortened V by 3 bases and J by 5 bases, and 8 bases separated the two germline ends. The CDR3 consists of 13 residues. For the CDR3, the DNA is TGTGCCAGCTCACCCCAGGGCTATCAGCCCCAGCATTTT. Its protein product is CASSPQGYQPQHF.

This chain uses TRBV7-2 with TRBJ2-5; TRBD1 is a possible D gene (5 bases). Germline-derived CDR1 and CDR2 are SGHTA and FQGNSA. V was trimmed by 10 bases and J by 5 bases, leaving 23 bases between them. The CDR3 runs 15 residues. This chain's CDR3 is CATRNSYTGRETQYF. CDR3 in DNA: TGTGCCACGCGGAACTCCTATACAGGTCGGGAGACCCAGTACTTC. The full variable domain, rest sourced from reference TRBV7-2 and TRBJ2-5, is GAGVSQSPSNKVTEKGKDVELRCDPISGHTALYWYRQSLGQGLEFLIYFQGNSAPDKSGLPSDRFSAERTGGSVSTLTIQRTQQEDSAVYLCATRNSYTGRETQYFGPGTRLLVL.

The chain couples TRBV4-3 to TRBJ2-1, with D tentatively TRBD2 (6 bases). CDR1 and CDR2 (germline): LGHNA, YSLEER. CDR3 length equals 17 residues. Trimming stripped 0 bases from V and 1 base from J, with 13 bases between. The CDR3, as DNA: TGCGCCAGCAGCCAAGAACCCCGACTAGGTTCCTACAATGAGCAGTTCTTC. Amino acids: CASSQEPRLGSYNEQFF.

V is TRBV10-1 and J is TRBJ1-1; 7 positions agree with TRBD1. The CDR3 spans 16 residues. The germline CDR1 and CDR2 sequences are WNHNN and SYGVQD (reference sequence). V shed 3 bases and J 7 bases; nucleotides not matched to a gene: 14. Written as DNA, the CDR3 is TGCGCCAGCAGTGACCTAATATTAACAGGGGCAGGTGAAGCTTTCTTT. It yields the protein CASSDLILTGAGEAFF.

The V and J genes are TRBV5-4 and TRBJ1-1, with TRBD1 matching 11 bases. The CDR3 runs 14 residues. The trim removed 4 bases at V and 4 bases at J, leaving 3 bases unmatched. CDR1 and CDR2 (germline): SGHNT, YYREEE (reference sequence). DNA for the CDR3: TGTGCCAGCAGCCGGGACAGGGGGTCCACTGAAGCTTTCTTT. This sequence encodes CASSRDRGSTEAFF.

This clone appeared a few times. The gene calls are TRBV9 and TRBJ1-3; unclear D gene. The CDR3 has 13 residues. Germline assignment: CDR1 SGDLS and CDR2 YYNGEE. The V gene lost 6 bases and the J gene lost 4 bases, with 11 bases spanning the gap. The CDR3: CASNPQLGNTIYF. CDR3 nucleotide sequence: TGTGCCAGCAACCCCCAACTAGGAAACACCATATATTTT.

On this clone: An end of the junction differs from the germline gene, which may be a read error. The rearrangement links TRBV30 to TRBJ2-6; 11 bases agree with TRBD1. The CDR3 totals 22 residues. Germline lookup yields CDR1 GTSNPN and CDR2 SVGIG (reference sequence). This chain's CDR3 is CAWSVDSWTGGSFHSGANGLTF. In DNA form, the CDR3 reads TGTGCCTGGAGTGTAGACTCGTGGACAGGGGGCAGTTTCCACTCTGGGGCCAACGGCCTGACTTTC.

The gene calls are TRBV7-8 and TRBJ1-3; TRBD1 matches 9 bases. Germline V gives CDR1 SGHVS, CDR2 FQNEAQ. The length of the CDR3 is 16 residues. V shed 5 bases, J shed 4 bases, and the junction held 9 bases outside the gene matches. CDR3 nucleotide sequence: TGTGCCAGCAGCCCCCTGGGGACAGGGTTCGGAAACACCATATATTTT. Its protein product is CASSPLGTGFGNTIYF. The variable domain in full, with the rest retrieved from reference TRBV7-8 and TRBJ1-3, is GAGVSQSPRYKVAKRGQDVALRCDPISGHVSLFWYQQALGQGPEFLTYFQNEAQLDKSGLPSDRFFAERPEGSVSTLKIQRTQQEDSAVYLCASSPLGTGFGNTIYFGEGSWLTVV.

The sample holds a few counts of this clone. The chain carries TRBV29-1 and TRBJ2-3; TRBD2 aligns across 10 bases. This CDR3 contains 15 residues. The germline gives CDR1 SQVTM, CDR2 ANQGSEA. The V segment lost 7 bases and the J segment 4 bases; nucleotides outside the gene matches: 11. The CDR3 DNA reads TGCAGCGGTGGTGTCAGCGGGGGGGGACCAGATACGCAGTATTTT. Encoded protein: CSGGVSGGGPDTQYF.

In regard to this clone: A junction boundary mismatches the germline segment, possibly from a read error. This chain joins TRBV7-9 and TRBJ2-2; possibly TRBD2 for D (7 bases). There are 17 residues in the CDR3. Germline V CDR1 and CDR2: SEHNR, FQNEAQ (reference sequence). This CDR3 is CSSSPSWEGESTGELFF. The CDR3 nucleotides are TGTTCCAGCAGCCCCTCTTGGGAGGGGGAATCAACCGGGGAGCTGTTTTTT.

This chain uses TRBV9 with TRBJ2-7; 7 positions match TRBD1. The V gene's germline CDR1 is SGDLS and CDR2 YYNGEE. The length of the CDR3 is 18 residues. J was trimmed by 2 bases and V by 0 bases; bases with no gene match: 14. The CDR3 spells CASSVGTDTRDSPYEQYF. The CDR3 DNA sequence: TGTGCCAGCAGCGTAGGGACTGATACCCGGGACAGCCCCTACGAGCAGTACTTC. The complete variable domain, with remaining parts taken from reference TRBV9 and TRBJ2-7, reads DSGVTQTPKHLITATGQRVTLRCSPRSGDLSVYWYQQSLDQGLQFLIQYYNGEERAKGNILERFSAQQFPDLHSELNLSSLELGDSALYFCASSVGTDTRDSPYEQYFGPGTRLTVT.

The chain couples TRBV7-9 to TRBJ2-3, with 9 bases lining up with TRBD1. Trimming cost V 5 bases and J 5 bases; bases outside gene matches: 2. From germline, CDR1 is SEHNR and CDR2 FQNEAQ (reference sequence). The CDR3 runs 13 residues. The CDR3 region is CASSQDRGDTQYF. In DNA form, the CDR3 reads TGTGCCAGCAGCCAGGACAGGGGAGATACGCAGTATTTT. Using reference TRBV7-9 and TRBJ2-3 for the parts outside the CDR3, the full variable domain is DTGVSQNPRHKITKRGQNVTFRCDPISEHNRLYWYRQTLGQGPEFLTYFQNEAQLEKSRLLSDRFSAERPKGSFSTLEIQRTEQGDSAMYLCASSQDRGDTQYFGPGTRLTVL.

The genes are TRBV6-6 and TRBJ2-3; 7 nucleotides align to TRBD2. The CDR3 runs to 14 residues. The V and J ends lost 7 bases and 2 bases, in that order; junction bases with no gene match: 6. Germline-derived CDR1 and CDR2 are MNHNY and SVGAGI (reference sequence). CDR3: CASKEGLLTDTQYF. The DNA of the CDR3 is TGTGCCAGCAAAGAGGGACTACTCACAGATACGCAGTATTTT.

The CDR3 sequence is CASRGPGTDTQYF. The CDR3 region has the DNA TGTGCCAGTAGGGGGCCCGGCACAGATACGCAGTATTTT. The chain employs TRBV28 and TRBJ2-3; 7 nucleotides line up with TRBD1. CDR3 size: 13 residues. Germline values: CDR1 MDHEN, CDR2 SYDVKM. The V and J ends lost 9 bases and 1 base, in that order; junction bases with no gene match: 4.

The gene calls are TRBV7-6 and TRBJ1-5; D call uncertain. Germline-derived CDR1 and CDR2 are SGHVS and FNYEAQ. V was cut by 5 bases and J by 5 bases, with 10 bases left in between. The CDR3 runs to 13 residues. CDR3 protein: CASSPTRDQPQHF. Written as DNA, the CDR3 is TGTGCCAGCAGCCCCACCCGCGATCAGCCCCAGCATTTT.

This chain connects TRBV7-2 to TRBJ1-1; TRBD1 matches 7 bases. The germline CDR1 and CDR2 sequences are SGHTA and FQGNSA. The junction had 10 bases not matched to a gene; V was cut back by 5 bases and J by 10 bases. The CDR3 contains 13 residues. In nucleotides, the CDR3 is TGTGCCAGCAGCCTCTGGACAGGCTGGGGAGCTTTCTTT. Protein: CASSLWTGWGAFF.

For the CDR3, the DNA is TGTGCCAGTTCGAAACAGGGGGTGGATGAGCAGTTCTTC. Encoded protein: CASSKQGVDEQFF. The chain has TRBV19 and TRBJ2-1, with TRBD1 matching 8 bases. The CDR3 runs to 13 residues. Trimming at V came to 8 bases and at J to 8 bases, leaving 8 bases not matched to a gene. Germline V gene lookup returns CDR1 LNHDA and CDR2 SQIVND (reference sequence).

This clone was counted only a few times. The junction departs from the called germline gene at one end, perhaps through a read error. This chain uses TRBV6-5 with TRBJ2-1; D perhaps matches TRBD1 (6 bases). CDR1 is MNHEY, CDR2 SVGAGI, per germline. The CDR3 length is 14 residues. In nucleotides, the CDR3 is TGTGCCATCCAGTTGAGACAGGCCTACGATGAGCAGTTCTTC. Encoded protein: CAIQLRQAYDEQFF.

This clone showed up just a few times. The chain is built from TRBV7-9 and TRBJ2-2; D possibly corresponds to TRBD2 (5 bases). V was clipped by 5 bases and J by 6 bases, with 16 bases between them. The CDR3 runs to 15 residues. Germline loops: CDR1 SEHNR, CDR2 FQNEAQ (reference sequence). The CDR3 is CASSPVNGESGELFF. CDR3 DNA: TGTGCCAGCAGCCCGGTAAACGGGGAATCCGGGGAGCTGTTTTTT.

The gene calls are TRBV10-2 and TRBJ1-2; D gene ambiguous. V lost 7 bases to trimming and J lost 0 bases, with 9 bases between them. The CDR3 totals 13 residues. CDR1 is WSHSY, CDR2 SAAADI, per germline. The CDR3 DNA is TGCGCCAGCACCCCCGGGACTAACTATGGCTACACCTTC. Protein sequence: CASTPGTNYGYTF.

This clone was recorded a few times. The chain couples TRBV5-1 to TRBJ1-1, with 7 positions matching TRBD1. This CDR3 contains 15 residues. Per germline, CDR1 SGHRS and CDR2 YFSETQ. V was clipped by 3 bases and J by 1 base; unmatched bases: 6. As DNA, the CDR3 is TGCGCCAGCAGCTCAACGGGACAGAGGAACACTGAAGCTTTCTTT. It codes for CASSSTGQRNTEAFF.

The V gene is TRBV10-3, the J gene TRBJ1-3, with D unclear. CDR3 length: 16 residues. Germline V gives CDR1 ENHRY, CDR2 SYGVKD. Trimming removed 3 bases at V and 2 bases at J, with 14 bases between. The DNA for the CDR3 is TGTGCCATCAGTGAATTGGAGGGAACCGCTGGAAACACCATATATTTT. Translating gives CAISELEGTAGNTIYF.

This clone was found a few times. The V call is TRBV28, the J call TRBJ2-1; 9 bases are a match to TRBD2. The V and J ends lost 2 bases and 8 bases, in that order; junction bases with no gene match: 7. Germline V CDR1 and CDR2: MDHEN, SYDVKM. CDR3 length: 15 amino acids. CDR3 bases: TGTGCCAGCAGTTTAGCGGGAGGGCCTCTGGATGAGCAGTTCTTC. This encodes CASSLAGGPLDEQFF.

This CDR3 is CASSQDLRSGGIKETQYF. The DNA for the CDR3 is TGTGCCAGCAGCCAAGATCTTCGGTCGGGCGGGATTAAAGAGACCCAGTACTTC. The rearrangement uses TRBV14 and TRBJ2-5, with a tentative D call TRBD2 (6 bases). The CDR3 contains 18 residues. The V end was cut by 0 bases, the J end by 3 bases, with 20 bases between. Germline V gene lookup returns CDR1 SGHDN and CDR2 FVKESK.